A selection of T cell receptor beta chains follows, all from one sample in a study of blood T cell repertoires in COVID-19. Assay: immunoSEQ multiplex PCR; the TCRdb copy retains only in-frame clones and omits some. Among roughly 300,000 clones, 88% were seen once, and the ten largest hold 9% to 9.5%. Material: peripheral blood. All receptors come from a young man with active or convalescent COVID-19. Both conserved end residues are part of each CDR3. The D gene is left open where the match is weak. Size values are once, few and many counts, or a class for expanded clones, and some rows have none.

TRBJ2-3 | . | TRBV5-4 | . | TGTGCCAGCAGCTTTCCCCTGACTAGTCCCACAGATACGCAGTATTTT | CASSFPLTSPTDTQYF
TRBJ2-3 | . | TRBV7-2 | . | TGTGCCAGCAGGTCGGTGTCGTCTAGCACAGATACGCAGTATTTT | CASRSVSSSTDTQYF
TRBJ1-6 | . | TRBV5-1 | . | TGCGCCAGTACCACAACAGGGAACAATGGGGATTCACCCCTCCACTTT | CASTTTGNNGDSPLHF
TRBJ2-7 | . | TRBV19 | . | TGTGCCAGTAGTAGGGCAGGGGATGGTTACGAGCAGTACTTC | CASSRAGDGYEQYF
TRBJ2-3 | . | TRBV10-3 | once | TGTGCCATCAGTAATACAGGGAGATGGACAGATACGCAGTATTTT | CAISNTGRWTDTQYF
TRBJ2-1 | . | TRBV27 | . | TGTGCCAGCAGTCCTACCTACAATGAGCAGTTCTTC | CASSPTYNEQFF
TRBJ2-7 | TRBD2 | TRBV6-5 | once | TGTGCCAGCAGTTACTCGAGCGGGGGCGGCTCCTACGAGCAGTACTTC | CASSYSSGGGSYEQYF
TRBJ1-2 | TRBD1 | TRBV4-1 | . | TGCGCCAGCAGCCCCGGGACAGGGGGCCGCAGAGGTTATGGCTACACCTTC | CASSPGTGGRRGYGYTF
TRBJ2-7 | TRBD1 | TRBV6-5 | . | TGTGCCAGCAGGGGGACAGGGAACTACGAGCAGTACTTC | CASRGTGNYEQYF
TRBJ1-1 | TRBD1 | TRBV29-1 | . | TGCAGCGATCGGACAGGGCCGAACACTGAAGCTTTCTTT | CSDRTGPNTEAFF
TRBJ2-2 | TRBD1 | TRBV4-1 | few | TGCGCCAGCAGCCAACCACGCCGGACAGGGGGCAGGACCGGGGAGCTGTTTTTT | CASSQPRRTGGRTGELFF
TRBJ2-7 | . | TRBV27 | . | TGTGCCAGCAGTTTTACGGGACTGTCCTCCTACGAGCAGTACTTC | CASSFTGLSSYEQYF
TRBJ1-1 | . | TRBV5-1 | . | TGCGCCAGCAGCCCGAACTACGGGGGCACTGAAGCTTTCTTT | CASSPNYGGTEAFF
TRBJ2-5 | TRBD1 | TRBV5-1 | . | TGCGCCAGCAGCGAACCCCGACAGGGAGAAGACCCCCAGTACTTC | CASSEPRQGEDPQYF
TRBJ1-1 | . | TRBV5-4 | . | TGTGCCAGCAGCTTGGCCGGGGGGCTAGATGGTTTCTTT | CASSLAGGLDGFF
TRBJ2-2 | . | TRBV6-6 | . | TGTGCCAGCAGCGGGAGCACCGGGGAGCTGTTTTTT | CASSGSTGELFF
TRBJ2-1 | TRBD2 | TRBV11-2 | . | TGTGCCAGCAGCTTAGGGGCTAGCGGGGGTGCGCAGTTCTTC | CASSLGASGGAQFF
TRBJ2-3 | . | TRBV5-6 | . | TGTGCCAGCAGCTTGGGACGGGGGAGGACAGATACGCAGTATTTT | CASSLGRGRTDTQYF
TRBJ1-4 | TRBD1 | TRBV4-2 | . | TGTGCCAGCAGCCAAGGGGTGGCCAGGACAGGGTGGAATAATGAAAAACTGTTTTTT | CASSQGVARTGWNNEKLFF
TRBJ1-4 | . | TRBV6-6 | . | TGTGCCAGCAGAAAGACAGACCCCTTACCGGAAAAACTGTTTTTT | CASRKTDPLPEKLFF
TRBJ2-3 | . | TRBV10-3 | . | TGTGCCATCAGTGAGTCGATCGGGGGGCGCGTCACAGATACGCAGTATTTT | CAISESIGGRVTDTQYF
TRBJ2-5 | TRBD1 | TRBV5-6 | many | TGTGCCAGCAGCGTCAAGCTTACAGGGGCAGGGGAAGAGACCCAGTACTTC | CASSVKLTGAGEETQYF
TRBJ1-2 | TRBD1 | TRBV10-3 | once | TGTGCCATCAGTGAGACCCATACCCTGACAGGGTTAGATGGCTACACCTTC | CAISETHTLTGLDGYTF